The clone carrying this T cell receptor beta chain appeared a few times. A multiplex PCR was run with 60 Vbeta primers and 13 Jbeta primers. Profiling relied on immunoSEQ multiplex PCR, and the TCRdb table lists in-frame clones only, not all of them. The profile shows about 190,000 clones, roughly 73% of them singletons. This sample was included in a study of cytomegalovirus exposure and HLA in healthy donors. The source material was PBMCs. This sequence originates from a woman aged 25 to 39 in good health and CMV-seronegative.

CDR3 protein: CASSFTRGMGNNEQFF. CDR3 coding DNA: TGTGCCAGCAGCTTTACCAGGGGAATGGGGAACAATGAGCAGTTCTTC. The rearrangement joins TRBV7-8 to TRBJ2-1; weak D call: TRBD1 (6 bases). The CDR3 totals 16 residues. The V end was cut by 3 bases, the J end by 5 bases, with 17 bases between. From germline, CDR1 is SGHVS and CDR2 FQNEAQ. Variable domain in full (rest from reference TRBV7-8 and TRBJ2-1): GAGVSQSPRYKVAKRGQDVALRCDPISGHVSLFWYQQALGQGPEFLTYFQNEAQLDKSGLPSDRFFAERPEGSVSTLKIQRTQQEDSAVYLCASSFTRGMGNNEQFFGPGTRLTVL.